The entry below describes one T cell receptor (beta chain). These data originate in a study of monozygotic twins with inflammatory bowel disease. The CDR3 is 12 residues long. CDR1 SQVTM and CDR2 ANQGSEA come from the germline V gene. With the 5' RACE reads reprocessed, TCRdb shows one record per CDR3 protein and no DNA. In all, the sample yields 140,000 to 150,000 distinct CDR3 sequences. The receptor's source is a human donor with ulcerative colitis or Crohn's disease, or a healthy co-twin of an affected twin (not recorded which). The specimen sequenced was blood. The chain links TRBV29-1 to TRBJ2-5; TCRdb indicates TRBD1, and absent DNA this call remains unverified. The CDR3 sequence is CSALTGEETQYF.